The 9 T cell receptor beta chains below all came from one sample that was sequenced in a study of blood T cell repertoires in COVID-19. Only in-frame clones appear in the TCRdb table, and some are missing; sequencing was by immunoSEQ multiplex PCR. The sample yields around 300,000 clones, around nine tenths seen once. Material: PBMCs or T cells enriched from blood (not recorded which). The receptors here all came from a woman aged 25 to 39 who had recovered from COVID-19.

The CDR3 sequence: CASSLSSAGGTSYEQYF. CDR3 nucleotide sequence: TGTGCCAGCAGCTTAAGTTCGGCAGGGGGTACCTCCTACGAGCAGTACTTC. The chain couples TRBV7-6 to TRBJ2-7; 7 nucleotides agree with TRBD1. V was pared by 2 bases and J by 0 bases, with 10 bases of the junction left unmatched. The length of the CDR3 is 17 residues. Germline V gene data show CDR1 as SGHVS and CDR2 as FNYEAQ.

The chain carries TRBV6-2 or TRBV6-3 and TRBJ2-1, with 8 bases matching TRBD2. Germline CDR1 reads MNHEY; CDR2 reads SVGEGT. V trimming: 4 bases; J trimming: 2 bases; junction bases outside the gene matches: 4. There are 15 residues in the CDR3. CDR3 protein: CASSSAGVTYNEQFF. The CDR3 DNA follows: TGTGCCAGCAGTTCAGCGGGAGTGACCTACAATGAGCAGTTCTTC.

This clone appeared a single time. The chain combines TRBV28 with TRBJ1-2; maybe TRBD1 (5 bases). The CDR3 has 17 amino acids. V lost 1 base to trimming and J lost 5 bases, with 20 bases between them. Germline V gene data show CDR1 as MDHEN and CDR2 as SYDVKM. CDR3 in amino acids: CASSLYGGRRDVYGYTF. The CDR3 coding sequence is TGTGCCAGCAGTTTATATGGCGGCAGGAGGGACGTATATGGCTACACCTTC.

V usage is TRBV28 and J usage is TRBJ2-3; 7 nucleotides line up with TRBD1. The CDR3 has 13 residues. V dropped 9 bases and J dropped 4; count of bases not matched to a gene: 7. CDR1 is MDHEN and CDR2 is SYDVKM in the germline V gene. DNA of the CDR3: TGTGCCAGTCGGATACAGGGGTCAGATACGCAGTATTTT. Protein sequence: CASRIQGSDTQYF.

This clone was counted a single time. This CDR3 reads CASRPRASNQPQHF. The DNA of the CDR3 is TGTGCCAGTAGACCCAGGGCTAGCAATCAGCCCCAGCATTTT. V usage is TRBV19 and J usage is TRBJ1-5, with D possibly being TRBD1 (5 bases). CDR1 is LNHDA and CDR2 is SQIVND in the germline V gene (reference sequence). The CDR3 covers 14 residues. Trimming left V 6 bases short and J 0 bases short, with 9 bases between.

The rearrangement joins TRBV7-8 to TRBJ2-7; 8 nucleotides match TRBD1. In germline, CDR1 is SGHVS, CDR2 FQNEAQ. CDR3 length: 14 amino acids. V lost 4 bases to trimming and J lost 2 bases; unmatched junction nucleotides: 4. The CDR3 nucleotides are TGTGCCAGCAGCTCCGGGACAGGCCCCTACGAGCAGTACTTC. It codes for CASSSGTGPYEQYF.

J is TRBJ1-2 and V is TRBV6-1, with TRBD1 identical over 10 bases. Germline CDR1 MNHNS, CDR2 SASEGT. The V gene end was trimmed by 3 bases and the J gene end by 2 bases; junction bases not matched to a gene: 6. This CDR3 region has 16 residues. The chain's CDR3 is CASSDQATGGNYGYTF. CDR3 in DNA: TGTGCCAGCAGTGATCAAGCGACAGGGGGCAACTATGGCTACACCTTC.

V usage is TRBV6-1 and J usage is TRBJ1-1, with D uncertain. The CDR3 runs 14 residues. Trimming removed 0 bases at V and 7 bases at J, with 12 bases between. Germline CDR1 MNHNS, CDR2 SASEGT. The CDR3 DNA follows: TGTGCCAGCAGTGAAGCGACGGGGTTTGGTGAAGCTTTCTTT. This gives the protein CASSEATGFGEAFF.

The rearrangement uses TRBV24-1 and TRBJ2-3; the D gene is possibly TRBD2 (6 bases). V lost 3 bases and J 11 bases, leaving 17 bases between the germline ends. The CDR3 sequence is 14 residues long. CDR1 is KGHDR and CDR2 is SFDVKD in the germline V gene. CDR3 DNA sequence: TGTGCCACCAGTGATCCTAGCGCGCCTATGAAGCAGTATTTT. Its translation is CATSDPSAPMKQYF.